One and the same sample provided the 29 T cell receptor beta chains below, sequenced in a study of molecular identifiers for immune sequencing clone quantification. TCRdb re-analysed the PCR reads in MiXCR, keeping a single row per CDR3 protein. The sample consists of around 300,000 distinct CDR3 sequences, roughly 24% of them appearing once. Material: naive CD8+ T cells from blood, with Jurkat cell RNA spiked in. Regarding subset: FACS-sorted CD8+CD4-CCR7+CD45RA+ naive T cells. Receptors originate from a human donor in good health. Some libraries in this study had Jurkat cell RNA spiked in.

The chain links TRBV27 to TRBJ2-7; D is possibly TRBD2 (6 bases). V lost 8 bases and J lost 2, with 19 bases in between. This CDR3 is 15 amino acids long. The germline gives CDR1 MNHEY, CDR2 SMNVEV (reference sequence). The CDR3 reads CASVWGGNFAYEQYF. In DNA form, the CDR3 reads TGTGCCAGCGTGTGGGGCGGGAATTTTGCCTACGAGCAGTACTTC.

The chain has TRBV25-1 and TRBJ1-1; D possibly corresponds to TRBD1 (5 bases). From germline, CDR1 is MGHDK and CDR2 SYGVNS. The CDR3 covers 16 residues. V lost 5 bases, J lost 4 bases, and 20 bases lay in between. For the CDR3, the DNA is TGTGCCAGCAGTCTTCCATACGGGCAGGGCCTCACTGAAGCTTTCTTT. It yields the protein CASSLPYGQGLTEAFF.

The sample holds many counts of this clonotype. CDR3 amino acids: CASSSPGVVDTQYF. The DNA for the CDR3 is TGTGCCAGCAGCTCCCCAGGGGTTGTAGATACGCAGTATTTT. The chain uses TRBV7-2 and TRBJ2-3, with D perhaps TRBD1 (6 bases). The CDR3 loop spans 14 amino acids. Trimming took off 4 bases at V and 5 bases at J, with 13 bases between the two ends. Per the germline V gene, CDR1 is SGHTA and CDR2 is FQGNSA.

There are many counts of this clonotype. CDR3 sequence (DNA): TGTGCCAGCAGCTTAGTCCTCGCGGACGAGCAGTACTTC. Its protein is CASSLVLADEQYF. The gene calls are TRBV7-9 and TRBJ2-7; the D is unclear. Germline lookup yields CDR1 SEHNR and CDR2 FQNEAQ (reference sequence). Trimming left V 1 base short and J 5 bases short, with 9 bases between. The CDR3 has 13 amino acids.

This clonotype was observed a handful of times. V is TRBV3-1 and J is TRBJ1-1, with 8 bases that match TRBD1. Germline V gene lookup returns CDR1 LGHDT and CDR2 YNNKEL (reference sequence). V lost 4 bases, J lost 0 bases, and 16 bases stayed unmatched. The CDR3 has 19 amino acids. The CDR3 reads CASSPMAAGGRAMNTEAFF. The CDR3 DNA follows: TGTGCCAGCAGCCCTATGGCGGCAGGGGGCCGCGCCATGAACACTGAAGCTTTCTTT. Combining the CDR3 with reference TRBV3-1 and TRBJ1-1 gives the whole variable domain DTAVSQTPKYLVTQMGNDKSIKCEQNLGHDTMYWYKQDSKKFLKIMFSYNNKELIINETVPNRFSPKSPDKAHLNLHINSLELGDSAVYFCASSPMAAGGRAMNTEAFFGQGTRLTVV.

CDR3 in DNA: TGCAGTGCTAGAGATATTAGCGGGAGCTCCTACAATGAGCAGTTCTTC. This codes for CSARDISGSSYNEQFF. V is TRBV20-1 and J is TRBJ2-1; 9 bases match TRBD2. The CDR3 length is 16 residues. The germline V gene has CDR1 DFQATT and CDR2 SNEGSKA (reference sequence). V lost 0 bases, J lost 0 bases, and 3 bases stayed unmatched.

The table lists this clonotype with many counts. The rearrangement links TRBV6-6 to TRBJ2-3, with D maybe TRBD2 (6 bases). V was cut by 6 bases and J by 6 bases, with 13 bases left in between. Germline-derived CDR1 and CDR2 are MNHNY and SVGAGI (reference sequence). CDR3 size: 13 residues. CDR3 loop: CASSLLASDTQYF. The CDR3 nucleotides read TGTGCCAGCAGCCTACTAGCTTCCGATACGCAGTATTTT.

The chain is built from TRBV15 and TRBJ1-5; D call uncertain. Trimming shortened V by 0 bases and J by 4 bases, and 10 bases separated the two germline ends. The CDR3 spans 15 residues. Germline values: CDR1 LNHNV, CDR2 YYDKDF (reference sequence). In DNA, the CDR3 is TGTGCCACCAGCAGAGATTTGGGCGTTAATCAGCCCCAGCATTTT. The encoded protein is CATSRDLGVNQPQHF.

The chain uses TRBV28 and TRBJ1-5; 8 nucleotides match TRBD1. The V segment lost 5 bases and the J segment 3 bases; nucleotides outside the gene matches: 9. CDR1 is MDHEN and CDR2 is SYDVKM in the germline V gene. This CDR3 contains 16 residues. The CDR3: CASSPNPGQANQPQHF. The CDR3 DNA reads as TGTGCCAGCAGTCCGAACCCGGGACAGGCCAATCAGCCCCAGCATTTT. Drawing the rest from reference TRBV28 and TRBJ1-5, the complete variable domain is DVKVTQSSRYLVKRTGEKVFLECVQDMDHENMFWYRQDPGLGLRLIYFSYDVKMKEKGDIPEGYSVSREKKERFSLILESASTNQTSMYLCASSPNPGQANQPQHFGDGTRLSIL.

This clonotype was seen at least ten times. In DNA form, the CDR3 reads TGCAGTGCTAGTGATCCCTGGGGGGATATGAACACTGAAGCTTTCTTT. It codes for CSASDPWGDMNTEAFF. The V and J genes are TRBV20-1 and TRBJ1-1; TRBD1 might be the D (5 bases). The germline V gene encodes CDR1 DFQATT and CDR2 SNEGSKA (reference sequence). This CDR3 contains 16 residues. Trimming cost V 3 bases and J 0 bases, with 17 bases left between them.

The rearrangement joins TRBV27 to TRBJ1-1; possibly TRBD1 for D (5 bases). This CDR3 region has 13 residues. Trimming left V 3 bases short and J 5 bases short, with 10 bases between. CDR1 MNHEY and CDR2 SMNVEV come from the germline V gene (reference sequence). The CDR3 reads CASSFSGRTEAFF. For the CDR3, the DNA is TGTGCCAGCAGTTTTTCAGGGAGAACTGAAGCTTTCTTT.

The sample holds many counts of this clonotype. V usage is TRBV29-1 and J usage is TRBJ2-3; the match to TRBD2 covers 7 bases. Germline-derived CDR1 and CDR2 are SQVTM and ANQGSEA. This CDR3 is 14 amino acids long. V was pared by 6 bases and J by 1 base, with 7 bases of the junction left unmatched. In DNA form, the CDR3 reads TGCAGCGTGGATGGGGCGGGGGGCACAGATACGCAGTATTTT. Translating gives CSVDGAGGTDTQYF.

V gene TRBV4-1 combines with J gene TRBJ2-7; D gene ambiguous. The germline V gene has CDR1 MGHRA and CDR2 YSYEKL. This CDR3 is built from 14 residues. V lost 1 base, J lost 3 bases, and 10 bases lay in between. The CDR3 bases are TGCGCCAGCAGCCAAGCCGGAATTAACTACGAGCAGTACTTC. Translating gives CASSQAGINYEQYF.

This chain connects TRBV7-6 to TRBJ2-7, with TRBD1 identical over 9 bases. The germline gives CDR1 SGHVS, CDR2 FNYEAQ. The CDR3 contains 15 residues. The V segment lost 5 bases and the J segment 2 bases; nucleotides outside the gene matches: 7. CDR3 nucleotide sequence: TGTGCCAGCAGCGCAACAGGGGGCGCTGCCTACGAGCAGTACTTC. This codes for CASSATGGAAYEQYF.

This clonotype has just one count. One end of the junction fails to match germline, which may point to a read error. The chain uses TRBV6-2 or TRBV6-3 and TRBJ2-3, with 7 bases fitting TRBD1. From germline, CDR1 is MNHEY and CDR2 SVGEGT. The CDR3 loop spans 16 amino acids. The CDR3 protein is CASSHSGTDIIPTQYF. In DNA form, the CDR3 reads TGTGCCAGCAGTCACTCTGGGACAGATATAATTCCTACGCAGTATTTT.

This clonotype was seen only a few times. This rearrangement joins TRBV11-3 to TRBJ2-7; TRBD1 matches at 8 bases. V was clipped by 5 bases and J by 1 base; unmatched bases: 7. Germline values: CDR1 SGHNT, CDR2 YENEEA. This CDR3 is 15 amino acids long. The CDR3 DNA sequence: TGTGCCAGCAGCGCCGGGACAGGTTATTCCTACGAGCAGTACTTC. It translates to CASSAGTGYSYEQYF.

A few counts support this clonotype. The chain links TRBV11-2 to TRBJ2-7; D is perhaps TRBD1 (6 bases). The CDR3 extends over 13 amino acids. V lost 7 bases and J lost 1, with 11 bases in between. The germline V gene has CDR1 SGHAT and CDR2 FQNNGV. The CDR3 region has the DNA TGTGCCAGCACCTCGGACAGTTCCTACGAGCAGTACTTC. Residues: CASTSDSSYEQYF.

This clonotype was detected only a few times. One base away lies a much larger clone, so this may be a sequencing read error. The CDR3 DNA sequence: TGTGCCAGCAGCTCGAGGACGGACAGGGAGGACACTGAAGCTTTCTTT. Translation: CASSSRTDREDTEAFF. V and J are TRBV5-3 and TRBJ1-1; TRBD1 matches 8 bases. TRBV5-3 counts as an open reading frame of uncertain function. The CDR3 spans 16 residues.

The V call is TRBV29-1, the J call TRBJ2-7; the D gene is possibly TRBD1 (5 bases). Germline V gives CDR1 SQVTM, CDR2 ANQGSEA. With 4 bases removed from V and 3 bases from J, the gap between germline ends came to 10 bases. The CDR3 spans 12 residues. CDR3 amino acids: CSVAGIGYEQYF. The CDR3 DNA reads TGCAGCGTTGCAGGGATTGGCTACGAGCAGTACTTC.

Turning to this clonotype: A read error may explain this, as a much larger clone is one base away. The genes are TRBV28 and TRBJ2-3, with 11 bases fitting TRBD2. The length of the CDR3 is 21 residues. J lost 6 bases, V lost 5 bases, and 25 bases had no gene match. Germline CDR1 and CDR2: MDHEN and SYDVKM. In DNA form, the CDR3 reads TGTGCCAGCAGTAGCAGGGCGCTAGGACGACTAGCGGGAAGCGACGGCGATACGCAGTATTTT. Its translation: CASSSRALGRLAGSDGDTQYF.

There are many counts of this clonotype. The J gene is TRBJ1-2, the V gene TRBV29-1; D not resolved. Trimming shortened V by 3 bases and J by 0 bases, and 8 bases separated the two germline ends. The CDR3 totals 13 residues. Germline CDR1 and CDR2: SQVTM and ANQGSEA. CDR3 protein: CSVDLTANYGYTF. CDR3 bases: TGCAGCGTTGATCTGACTGCTAACTATGGCTACACCTTC.

About this clonotype itself: A read error is likely, as this CDR3 ends without the conserved phenylalanine or tryptophan. V usage is TRBV27 and J usage is TRBJ2-7; D perhaps matches TRBD1 (6 bases). Trimming left V 6 bases short and J 0 bases short, with 15 bases between. Germline CDR1 is MNHEY and CDR2 is SMNVEV (reference sequence). This CDR3 has 15 amino acids. The CDR3 region is CASSPRDKSSYEQYL. Here the CDR3 DNA reads TGTGCCAGCAGCCCCAGGGACAAGAGCTCCTACGAGCAGTACTTA.

This sequence joins TRBV2 and TRBJ2-7, with TRBD1 matching over 7 bases. The CDR3 loop spans 14 amino acids. CDR1 SNHLY and CDR2 FYNNEI come from the germline V gene. With 3 bases clipped from V and 3 bases from J, the junction kept 5 bases outside the gene matches. The CDR3 nucleotides read TGTGCCAGCAGTGATCCCTGGGACAGCTACGAGCAGTACTTC. This translates into CASSDPWDSYEQYF. Looking up the rest from reference TRBV2 and TRBJ2-7 gives the full variable domain: EPEVTQTPSHQVTQMGQEVILRCVPISNHLYFYWYRQILGQKVEFLVSFYNNEISEKSEIFDDQFSVERPDGSNFTLKIRSTKLEDSAMYFCASSDPWDSYEQYFGPGTRLTVT.

The chain recombines TRBV27 with TRBJ2-7, with 7 bases fitting TRBD2. The CDR3 totals 16 residues. Looked up from germline, CDR1 is MNHEY and CDR2 is SMNVEV (reference sequence). V lost 3 bases and J lost 2; bases outside the gene matches: 10. CDR3 in amino acids: CASSLGGMDVTYEQYF. CDR3 nucleotide sequence: TGTGCCAGCAGTTTGGGGGGGATGGATGTAACCTACGAGCAGTACTTC.

In its sample, this clonotype was seen a few times. V gene TRBV10-3 combines with J gene TRBJ1-5; no reliable D call. The CDR3 runs to 13 residues. Trimming pared 4 bases from V and 8 bases from J, leaving 12 bases between. Germline V lookup: CDR1 ENHRY, CDR2 SYGVKD. The CDR3 protein is CAISGEALEPQHF. The CDR3, as DNA: TGTGCCATCAGTGGGGAAGCTTTGGAGCCCCAGCATTTT.

A remark on this clonotype: It may be a read error: a sequence one base away is much more abundant. The rearrangement joins TRBV5-1 to TRBJ2-7; possibly TRBD1 for D (6 bases). The CDR3 has 15 residues. From germline, CDR1 is SGHRS and CDR2 YFSETQ. In DNA, the CDR3 is TGCGCCAGCAGCTGGATCGGGGACAACTCCTACGAGCAGTGCTTC. It is translated as CASSWIGDNSYEQCF.

There are many counts of this clonotype. This chain connects TRBV13 to TRBJ1-1; possibly TRBD1 for D (5 bases). With 6 bases removed from V and 4 bases from J, the gap between germline ends came to 9 bases. This CDR3 spans 12 amino acids. Germline V lookup: CDR1 PRHDT, CDR2 FYEKMQ (reference sequence). The CDR3 sequence: CASRGGVTEAFF. The CDR3 coding sequence is TGTGCCAGCAGGGGAGGGGTCACTGAAGCTTTCTTT.

Concerning this clonotype itself: At one end, the junction sequence differs from germline, possibly due to a read error. The chain is built from TRBV27 and TRBJ1-1; no definite D call. Per the germline V gene, CDR1 is MNHEY and CDR2 is SMNVEV (reference sequence). The CDR3 loop spans 13 amino acids. This chain's CDR3 is CAGSLDGNTEAFF. As DNA, the CDR3 is TGTGCCGGCAGTTTAGATGGCAACACTGAAGCTTTCTTT.

As to this clonotype: A much larger clone is a single base away; this may be a read error. V and J are TRBV12-3 or TRBV12-4 and TRBJ1-1; TRBD1 is a possible D gene (5 bases). This CDR3 has 13 residues. V shed 7 bases and J shed 6 bases, with 15 bases lying between them. The CDR3 sequence is CASMGQGGAEAFF. The CDR3 region has the DNA TGTGCCAGCATGGGCCAGGGTGGAGCTGAAGCTTTCTTT.